Described below is a single T cell receptor (beta chain) sequence and its context. The CDR3 loop spans 17 amino acids. After removal of 0 bases from V and 2 bases from J, the junction contained 5 bases not matched to a gene. Germline CDR1 and CDR2: SGHDN and FVKESK. Authors' data handling: Amplified reference gene primers provided the basis for estimating nucleated cell counts. Generated by immunoSEQ multiplex PCR, the TCRdb table keeps only in-frame clones and is missing some. The DNA gave D and trimming, while V, J and clone size come from that table. The table records 240,000 or so clones, around 80% of them present only once. The sample is drawn from a study of blood T cell repertoires in COVID-19.

This receptor was taken from a woman aged 18-35 years with acute or convalescent COVID-19. The V gene is TRBV14, the J gene TRBJ2-1; 9 bases are shared with TRBD2. Sequenced input: peripheral blood. The CDR3 DNA reads as TGTGCCAGCAGCCAAGATGTGACTAGCGGACCCTACAATGAGCAGTTCTTC. Translated: CASSQDVTSGPYNEQFF.